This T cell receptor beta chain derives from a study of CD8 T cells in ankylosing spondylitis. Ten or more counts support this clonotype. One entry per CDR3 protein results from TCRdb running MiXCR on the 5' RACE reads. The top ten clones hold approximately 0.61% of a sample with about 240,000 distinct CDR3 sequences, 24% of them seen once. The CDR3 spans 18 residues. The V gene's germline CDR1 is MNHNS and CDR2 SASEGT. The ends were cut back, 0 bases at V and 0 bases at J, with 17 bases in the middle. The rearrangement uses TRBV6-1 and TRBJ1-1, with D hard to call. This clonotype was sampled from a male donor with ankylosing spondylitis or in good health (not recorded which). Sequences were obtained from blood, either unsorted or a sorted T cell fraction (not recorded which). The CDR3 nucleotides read TGTGCCAGCAGTGAAGCGCGTGTGGGCAGCTATTTGAACACTGAAGCTTTCTTT. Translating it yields CASSEARVGSYLNTEAFF.